A selection of T cell receptor beta chains follows, all from one sample in a study of blood T cell repertoires in COVID-19. Generated by immunoSEQ multiplex PCR, the TCRdb table keeps only in-frame clones and is missing some. In the table there are some 30,000 clones, about 90% of which are singletons. Sequences were obtained from peripheral blood. Receptor source: a man in his sixties or seventies with active or convalescent COVID-19. The CDR3 runs from the conserved cysteine through the conserved F or W. The order of the fields is D gene, clone size, J gene, V gene, CDR3 DNA, CDR3 protein. The D gene is left open where the match is weak. Clone size is given for some rows only: seen once, a few or many times, or a class if the clone is expanded.

TRBD1,.,TRBJ2-6,TRBV27,TGTGCCAGCAGTTTATTTCAGGGGGCCTCTGGGGCCAACGTCCTGACTTTC,CASSLFQGASGANVLTF
.,.,TRBJ1-3,TRBV11-2,TGTGCCAGCAGCTTAATAAGTGACAGGAGGTTTTCTGGAAACACCATATATTTT,CASSLISDRRFSGNTIYF
TRBD2,.,TRBJ2-1,TRBV6-6,TGTGCCAGCAGCCGAACCCCAGCGGGAGGACCTTACAATGAGCAGTTCTTC,CASSRTPAGGPYNEQFF
.,.,TRBJ1-3,TRBV6-6,TGTGCCTTCCTCTCTGGAAACACCATATATTTT,CAFLSGNTIYF
TRBD2,.,TRBJ2-7,TRBV19,TGTGCCAGTAGTATTGGCGGGGGGGACGACGAGCAGTACTTC,CASSIGGGDDEQYF
.,.,TRBJ1-5,TRBV5-5,TGTGCCAGCAGCTTAATTCTCGGCAATCAGCCCCAGCATTTT,CASSLILGNQPQHF
TRBD2,.,TRBJ2-1,TRBV19,TGTGCCAGTGGACAGCGGGGGGGCGATGAGCAGTTCTTC,CASGQRGGDEQFF
.,.,TRBJ1-1,TRBV7-2,TGTGCCAGCAGCTCAGACAGGAACACTGAAGCTTTCTTT,CASSSDRNTEAFF
.,.,TRBJ2-7,TRBV7-9,TGTGCCAGCAGCTTAGAGGGGAAGCAGTACTTC,CASSLEGKQYF
TRBD1,once,TRBJ2-7,TRBV19,TGTGCCAGTAGTAGAGCTCCGGGACAGGCCTACGAGCAGTACTTC,CASSRAPGQAYEQYF
.,.,TRBJ1-1,TRBV28,TGTGCCAGCAGTTTTCCGAGGGCCCTAAACACTGAAGCTTTCTTT,CASSFPRALNTEAFF
.,.,TRBJ2-2,TRBV5-1,TGCGCCAGCAGCCGAACAGTAGGGGAGCTGTTTTTT,CASSRTVGELFF
.,.,TRBJ2-7,TRBV6-1,TGTGCCAGCAGTGAACGCCCCAGGGCTAGCTACGAGCAGTACTTC,CASSERPRASYEQYF
.,.,TRBJ1-6,TRBV20-1,TGCAGTGCTAGTGGGATCTCAGCGGATTCACCCCTCCACTTT,CSASGISADSPLHF
TRBD1,.,TRBJ1-5,TRBV5-1,TGCGCCAGCAGCTTGGAGGGACAGCCCAATCAGCCCCAGCATTTT,CASSLEGQPNQPQHF
.,.,TRBJ2-3,TRBV28,TGTGCCACCTCTCAGGGGCGCACAGATACGCAGTATTTT,CATSQGRTDTQYF
TRBD2,.,TRBJ2-5,TRBV7-2,TGTGCCAGCAGCTTAGGGCGGGGGGGACAAGAGACCCAGTACTTC,CASSLGRGGQETQYF
TRBD1,.,TRBJ2-3,TRBV5-1,TGCGCCAGCAGCTTGAAAGGACAGGACGATACGCAGTATTTT,CASSLKGQDDTQYF
TRBD1,.,TRBJ2-2,TRBV5-1,TGCGCCAGCAGTCCCGGGACAGGGCAGGCCGGGGAGCTGTTTTTT,CASSPGTGQAGELFF
TRBD1,.,TRBJ1-6,TRBV10-2,TGCGCCAGCAGTGAACCCGGGACAGGGGTGTCACCCCTCCACTTT,CASSEPGTGVSPLHF
.,.,TRBJ2-5,TRBV5-1,TGCGCCAGCAGCTATCCGGAGGGCGGGGAGACCCAGTACTTC,CASSYPEGGETQYF
.,.,TRBJ2-1,TRBV5-8,TGTGCCAGCAGTCGACTAGTCAATGAGCAGTTCTTC,CASSRLVNEQFF
TRBD1,.,TRBJ1-4,TRBV19,TGTGCCAGTAGTATAGCCGGGACAGCGGCTAAACTGTTTTTT,CASSIAGTAAKLFF
TRBD2,.,TRBJ2-1,TRBV10-1,TGCGCCAGCAGTGAGTCGCATGGGAGGGGTGAGCAGTTCTTC,CASSESHGRGEQFF
.,.,TRBJ1-2,TRBV6-6,TGTGCCAGCAGTTACCGGGATGGCTACACCTTC,CASSYRDGYTF
.,.,TRBJ1-2,TRBV7-2,TGTGCCAGCAGCTTGACAGGAAGCTATGGCTACACCTTC,CASSLTGSYGYTF
.,.,TRBJ1-2,TRBV28,TGTGCCAGCAGTTCAACGTCCGGGAGGGGCTATGGCTACACCTTC,CASSSTSGRGYGYTF
.,.,TRBJ2-1,TRBV5-1,TGCGCCAGCAGCTTGGTCGGTACCTCCTACAATGAGCAGTTCTTC,CASSLVGTSYNEQFF
.,.,TRBJ1-2,TRBV6-2/TRBV6-3,TGTGCCAGCAGTTATTTTGCCGGACAGCCCTATGGCTACACCTTC,CASSYFAGQPYGYTF
.,.,TRBJ1-2,TRBV28,TGTGCCAGCAGGGACCACAGGGCCGACTACGGCTACACCTTC,CASRDHRADYGYTF
.,.,TRBJ2-1,TRBV2,TGTGCCAGCAGCGGATATGGGGGGTCCTACAATGAGCAGTTCTTC,CASSGYGGSYNEQFF
.,.,TRBJ1-2,TRBV19,TGTGCCAGTAGCGCTTCAGGGGCCGGGAATAAATTTAACTATGGCTACACCTTC,CASSASGAGNKFNYGYTF
.,.,TRBJ1-1,TRBV28,TGTGCCAGCAGTTTAGCCTACGGGTACACTGAAGCTTTCTTT,CASSLAYGYTEAFF
.,.,TRBJ2-3,TRBV7-2,TGTGCCAGCAGCCCCGGAGGGGAAAACACAGATACGCAGTATTTT,CASSPGGENTDTQYF
TRBD2,few,TRBJ2-1,TRBV15,TGTGCCACCAGACCGGGAGGGCCTGGGAATGAGCAGTTCTTC,CATRPGGPGNEQFF
TRBD1,.,TRBJ1-1,TRBV19,TGTGCCAGTAGTATAGGGGGTTACTATCACAGGGGCGCTGAAGCTTTCTTT,CASSIGGYYHRGAEAFF
.,once,TRBJ2-5,TRBV6-2/TRBV6-3,TGTGCCAGCAGTTACCTGGGGGGGCAGACCCAGTACTTC,CASSYLGGQTQYF
.,.,TRBJ2-6,TRBV9,TGTGCCAGCAGCGTGGATCTACAGGGTGGTGGAGCCAACGTCCTGACTTTC,CASSVDLQGGGANVLTF
TRBD1,once,TRBJ1-5,TRBV7-2,TGTGCCAGCAGCTCGGACAGGGGAACTCAGCCCCAGCATTTT,CASSSDRGTQPQHF
.,.,TRBJ1-3,TRBV6-5,TGTGCCAGCAGTTATCTACGGAGTGGAAACACCATATATTTT,CASSYLRSGNTIYF
.,.,TRBJ1-2,TRBV29-1,TGCAGCGTACCTACCCCGTCGTATGGCTACACCTTC,CSVPTPSYGYTF
TRBD1,.,TRBJ1-2,TRBV4-3,TGCGCCAGCAGCCAAGCGACAGGGGGCAACTATGGCTACACCTTC,CASSQATGGNYGYTF